The 31 T cell receptor delta chains below come from one sample, sequenced in a study of γδ T cells in repeated Plasmodium falciparum infection. TCRdb used CATT to re-call clones from the multiplex PCR reads. The sample holds 75,000 to 95,000 delta-chain clones, approximately 1% seen once. Vgamma9/Vdelta2+ and Vdelta2-negative gammadelta T cells were flow-sorted from PBMC for bulk sequencing. Sequencing was performed on gamma-delta T cells from blood. The receptors originated from a pool of human donors (malaria-infected and uninfected, not separated).

This clone was detected ten times or more. V is TRDV1 and J is TRDJ1; D perhaps matches TRDD3 (6 bases). V was clipped by 3 bases and J by 5 bases, with 31 bases between them. Germline V gene data show CDR1 as TSWWSYY and CDR2 as QGS. The CDR3 covers 20 residues. The CDR3 sequence: CALGDTWGFLPLGGEDKLIF. CDR3 nucleotide sequence: TGTGCTCTTGGGGATACATGGGGTTTCCTCCCGTTAGGGGGAGAAGATAAACTCATCTTT.

As concerns this clone: TCRdb's listed protein matches a much larger clone and diverges from this DNA's translation at residue 9, likely through a read error; the protein shown comes from the DNA. The V and J genes are TRDV1 and TRDJ1, with 8 bases lining up with TRDD3. This CDR3 has 14 residues. With 7 bases clipped from V and 5 bases from J, the junction kept 9 bases outside the gene matches. Germline values: CDR1 TSWWSYY, CDR2 QGS. In nucleotides, the CDR3 is TGTGCTCTTGAACGAACTGGGGGCGCTGATAAACTCATCTTT. It encodes CALERTGGADKLIF.

For this clone: A far larger clone is only one base removed, so a read error is likely. The same CDR3 also results from other DNA sequences found in this sample. This chain uses TRDV2 with TRDJ1; the D gene is possibly TRDD3 (6 bases). TCRdb leaves out the J gene; it was filled in here by matching the DNA to germline. The germline gives CDR1 GEAIGNYY, CDR2 EKD. The CDR3 extends over 18 amino acids. CDR3 DNA sequence: TGTGCCTGTGACACCGTGGTGGGGATCATGAGTTACACTGATAAACTCATCTTT. It is translated as CACDTVVGIMSYTDKLIF.

Remarks on this clone: The protein TCRdb gives is from a much larger clone and does not agree with this DNA's translation at residue 9, likely a read error; the protein shown here comes from the DNA. J is TRDJ1 and V is TRDV2; 7 bases are shared with TRDD2. TCRdb carries no J gene annotation; the J gene was assigned here by matching the DNA with germline. The CDR3 is 21 amino acids. With 1 base clipped from V and 2 bases from J, the junction kept 24 bases outside the gene matches. Looked up from germline, CDR1 is GEAIGNYY and CDR2 is EKD. The CDR3 coding sequence is TGTGCCTGTGACACGCTCCTTCCTGGATTGGTGGTTGGCTCCGCAACCGATAAACTCATCTTT. It yields the protein CACDTLLPGLVVGSATDKLIF.

About this clone: A far larger clone is only one base removed, so a read error is likely. Distinct nucleotide sequences in the sample also encode this CDR3. This chain connects TRDV1 to TRDJ1; possibly TRDD3 for D (6 bases). TCRdb supplies no J gene; here it was assigned by aligning the nucleotide sequence to germline. The germline V and J ends were trimmed by 1 base and 10 bases, with 37 bases remaining between them. Germline V gives CDR1 TSWWSYY, CDR2 QGS. The CDR3 runs 21 residues. DNA for the CDR3: TGTGCTCTTGGGGAACGAGAGCGCCTACATTCGAACGGGGGGGAACTACCCGGACTCATCTTT. Translated, it gives CALGERERLHSNGGELPGLIF.

This clone was seen a few times. TCRdb assigns this DNA the protein of a much larger clone, which departs from its translation at residue 7; this likely reflects a read error, and the protein shown comes from translating the DNA. V gene TRDV2 combines with J gene TRDJ1; 9 positions agree with TRDD3. TCRdb lists no J gene, so it was determined here by aligning the DNA to germline. The V segment lost 0 bases and the J segment 1 base; nucleotides outside the gene matches: 14. CDR3 length equals 19 residues. CDR1 is GEAIGNYY, CDR2 EKD, per germline. The CDR3 DNA reads TGTGCCTGTGACACCGTACCGGCTGGGGGATTTCTTCCCACCGATAAACTCATCTTT. It translates to CACDTVPAGGFLPTDKLIF.

In its sample, this clone was seen a few times. A read error is the likely source, as a far larger clone sits one nucleotide away. This CDR3 is also generated by other DNA sequences in the sample. This chain links TRDV1 with TRDJ3; weak D call: TRDD3 (6 bases). TCRdb gives no J gene; it was assigned here by matching the DNA to germline. The CDR3 length is 19 residues. CDR1 TSWWSYY and CDR2 QGS come from the germline V gene. Trimming pared 9 bases from V and 1 base from J, leaving 22 bases between. The CDR3 loop is CALEPSLGGTSWDTRQMFF. CDR3 DNA: TGTGCTCTCGAACCTTCACTCGGGGGGACGTCCTGGGACACCCGACAGATGTTTTTC.

Only a few counts were recorded for this clone. The amino acid sequence in TCRdb belongs to a much larger clone and departs from this DNA's translation at residue 3, likely a sequencing read error; the sequence shown is translated from the DNA. V is TRDV1 and J is TRDJ1, with a possible D match to TRDD3 (6 bases). No J gene was available from TCRdb, and it was assigned here by a germline match of the DNA. Germline-derived CDR1 and CDR2 are TSWWSYY and QGS. The CDR3 runs to 18 residues. CDR3 loop: CAPGEHIPPGAVTDKLIF. CDR3 sequence (DNA): TGTGCTCCTGGGGAACATATCCCCCCCGGGGCTGTTACCGATAAACTCATCTTT.

For this clone: The protein in TCRdb stems from a much larger clone and differs at residue 6 from this DNA's translation, likely a read error; here the protein is translated from the DNA. This rearrangement joins TRDV1 to TRDJ1, with D maybe TRDD2 (6 bases). The CDR3 consists of 21 residues. V dropped 4 bases and J dropped 4 bases, with 34 bases sitting between them. The germline V gene has CDR1 TSWWSYY and CDR2 QGS. Written as DNA, the CDR3 is TGTGCTCTTGGGGGGGCACACCTTCCCACGATAAACCCCTGGTCCCACGATAAACTCATCTTT. Translating gives CALGGAHLPTINPWSHDKLIF.

Regarding this clone: The TCRdb record carries a much larger clone's protein, which differs from this DNA's translation at residue 11; a read error is the likely cause, and the protein listed here is the DNA translation. The chain uses TRDV2 and TRDJ1, with 9 positions matching TRDD3. Here the J gene came from matching the DNA to germline, since TCRdb omits it. The germline CDR1 and CDR2 sequences are GEAIGNYY and EKD. The CDR3 consists of 18 residues. The V and J ends lost 0 bases and 3 bases, in that order; junction bases with no gene match: 13. This CDR3 reads CACDTLNLGDSGADKLIF. The CDR3 DNA reads TGTGCCTGTGACACCCTAAATCTGGGGGATTCAGGGGCCGATAAACTCATCTTT.

This clone was detected only a few times. The translation of this DNA and the TCRdb protein of a much larger clone differ at residue 8, probably owing to a read error; the protein shown here is translated from the DNA. CDR3 residues: CALGELPLCPDKLIF. CDR3 nucleotides: TGTGCTCTTGGGGAACTACCCCTCTGCCCCGATAAACTCATCTTT. This chain joins TRDV1 and TRDJ1; D gene unclear. TCRdb leaves out the J gene; it was filled in here by matching the DNA to germline. From germline, CDR1 is TSWWSYY and CDR2 QGS. There are 15 residues in the CDR3. V lost 0 bases and J 3 bases, leaving 11 bases between the germline ends.

This clone was detected a few times. A far larger clone is off by one base, so a read error is likely. The sample contains more than one DNA sequence encoding this CDR3. DNA of the CDR3: TGTGCTTATAGGGGCCTTCCCACCGTCTGGGGACAGACAGCACAACTCTTCTTT. It yields the protein CAYRGLPTVWGQTAQLFF. The chain couples TRAV38-2/DV8 to TRDJ2; TRDD2 or TRDD3 may be the D gene (6 bases each). CDR3 length equals 18 residues. Trimming cost V 4 bases and J 4 bases, with 23 bases left between them. Looked up from germline, CDR1 is TSESDYY and CDR2 is QEAYKQQN.

In this sample, this clone turned up many times. The genes are TRDV1 and TRDJ1; D perhaps matches TRDD2 (6 bases). Germline lookup yields CDR1 TSWWSYY and CDR2 QGS. The CDR3 spans 20 residues. V gave up 3 bases and J gave up 0 bases, with 26 bases separating them. CDR3 protein: CALGDPLTPSLTFHTDKLIF. For the CDR3, the DNA is TGTGCTCTTGGGGACCCACTTACGCCTTCCCTTACCTTTCACACCGATAAACTCATCTTT.

In this sample, this clone turned up many times. This likely reflects a read error, since a far larger clone is one base away. At the DNA level, this CDR3 is encoded by other sequences in the same sample as well. TRDV1 is the V gene, and the J gene was not called; the table's D call of TRDD3 was not tested on the DNA. The germline gives CDR1 TSWWSYY, CDR2 QGS. The CDR3 runs 17 residues. The CDR3 coding sequence is TGTGCTCTTGGGGAAGGTTTCCTCCAGACCTACACCGATAAACTCATCTTC. It specifies CALGEGFLQTYTDKLIF.

This clone was seen a few times. TCRdb's entry gives the protein of a much larger clone, which mismatches this DNA's translation at residue 6, likely from a read error; the protein reported here is translated from the DNA. This rearrangement joins TRDV2 to TRDJ1; the match to TRDD3 covers 7 bases. The J gene, absent from TCRdb, was called here by matching the DNA to germline. J was trimmed by 0 bases and V by 3 bases; bases with no gene match: 18. This CDR3 contains 19 residues. CDR1 is GEAIGNYY, CDR2 EKD, per germline. CDR3: CACDLVDLGVPSYTDKLIF. CDR3 bases: TGTGCCTGTGACCTCGTGGACCTGGGGGTCCCATCGTACACCGATAAACTCATCTTT.

This clone appeared a few times. The mismatch at residue 7 between this DNA's translation and the TCRdb protein of a much larger clone likely reflects a read error; the protein shown is translated from the DNA. V gene TRDV1 combines with J gene TRDJ1, with 11 bases fitting TRDD3. As TCRdb names no J gene, one was assigned here on the basis of a DNA match to germline. Germline-derived CDR1 and CDR2 are TSWWSYY and QGS. This CDR3 is 18 amino acids long. V was pared by 2 bases and J by 0 bases, with 8 bases of the junction left unmatched. This chain's CDR3 is CALGEVVLGDTDTDKLIF. The CDR3 bases are TGTGCTCTTGGGGAAGTGGTTCTGGGGGATACCGACACCGATAAACTCATCTTT.

About this clone itself: A far larger clone is one nucleotide away, so this likely arose from a read error. At the DNA level, this CDR3 is encoded by other sequences in the same sample as well. V usage is TRDV2 and J usage is TRDJ1, with 7 bases fitting TRDD3. The V and J ends lost 0 bases and 5 bases, in that order; junction bases with no gene match: 11. This CDR3 contains 16 residues. Per the germline V gene, CDR1 is GEAIGNYY and CDR2 is EKD. The CDR3 sequence is CACDTVGAGDGDKLIF. The CDR3 DNA sequence: TGTGCCTGTGACACCGTAGGGGCGGGGGATGGTGATAAACTCATCTTT.

This clone occurred a few times. With only one base between it and a far larger clone, this is likely a read error. The identical CDR3 is also encoded by other nucleotide sequences in the sample. The rearrangement uses TRDV1 and TRDJ1, with D unclear. The J gene, not given by TCRdb, was assigned here from a germline match of the nucleotide sequence. The germline V and J ends were trimmed by 3 bases and 0 bases, with 20 bases remaining between them. The V gene's germline CDR1 is TSWWSYY and CDR2 QGS. The CDR3 is 18 amino acids. DNA of the CDR3: TGTGCTCTTGGGGAGCGAGGAAGGCGAGCGCTTTACACCGATAAACTCATCTTT. It codes for CALGERGRRALYTDKLIF.

Comment on this clone: It is likely a read error: a sequence one base away is far more abundant. The same CDR3 can be traced to other DNA sequences in this sample. The CDR3 spells CAVVTTTDKLIF. In nucleotides, the CDR3 is TGTGCTGTGGTGACGACCACCGATAAGCTCATCTTT. V gene TRAV36/DV7 was called; the J gene was not. Germline CDR1 is VTNFRS and CDR2 is LTSSGIE (reference sequence). CDR3 length: 12 residues.

On this clone itself: TCRdb has a much larger clone's protein, which differs at residue 10 from the translation of this DNA, likely because of a read error; what is shown is the protein translated from the DNA. The chain uses TRDV1 and TRDJ3; D remains ambiguous. Matching the DNA to germline supplied the J gene, which TCRdb does not give. The CDR3 consists of 20 residues. V lost 0 bases, J lost 1 base, and 16 bases lay in between. Germline CDR1 and CDR2: TSWWSYY and QGS. The CDR3 spells CALGELAYTKGSWDTRQMFF. The CDR3 nucleotides read TGTGCTCTTGGGGAACTAGCGTATACCAAGGGATCCTGGGACACCCGACAGATGTTTTTC.

A remark on this clone: TCRdb pairs this DNA with a much larger clone's protein that differs at residue 13, likely a read error; the protein shown was translated from the DNA. The rearrangement links TRDV1 to TRDJ1, with D perhaps matching TRDD3 (6 bases). TCRdb does not report a J gene; here it was assigned by matching the DNA to germline references. The CDR3 totals 20 residues. Looked up from germline, CDR1 is TSWWSYY and CDR2 is QGS. V was clipped by 2 bases and J by 0 bases, with 25 bases between them. The CDR3 nucleotides are TGTGCTCTTGGGGAAGATCCGAAGTCTGTCGGGGATTTGTACACCGATAAACTCATCTTT. Translated, it gives CALGEDPKSVGDLYTDKLIF.

A note on this clone: This likely came from a read error, as a far larger clone is one base away. Other DNA sequences from this sample encode an identical CDR3 as well. This chain connects TRDV1 to TRDJ1; D unclear. This CDR3 spans 18 amino acids. Trimming left V 6 bases short and J 0 bases short, with 23 bases between. CDR1 is TSWWSYY and CDR2 is QGS in the germline V gene. This CDR3 reads CALGEPRSPCGDTDKLIF. CDR3 nucleotides: TGTGCTCTTGGCGAGCCGAGATCTCCTTGCGGAGACACCGATAAACTCATCTTT.

As to this clone: TCRdb's protein, taken from a much larger clone, differs from this DNA's translation at residue 3, likely owing to a read error; the protein displayed comes from the DNA. The chain uses TRDV2 and TRDJ1; 8 bases align to TRDD3. Here the J gene came from matching the DNA to germline, since TCRdb omits it. CDR1 GEAIGNYY and CDR2 EKD come from the germline V gene. This CDR3 region has 18 residues. In DNA form, the CDR3 reads TGTGCCAGTGACACCGTGGGGGATGGGGCCCCACGAACCGATAAACTCATCTTT. Its protein product is CASDTVGDGAPRTDKLIF.

This clone occurred many times. The chain carries TRDV1 and TRDJ1, with a possible D match to TRDD2 (6 bases). V lost 5 bases and J lost 1, with 38 bases in between. The CDR3 spans 23 residues. Germline lookup yields CDR1 TSWWSYY and CDR2 QGS. The CDR3: CALGPNHPSDVCRDGEGTDKLIF. CDR3 nucleotide sequence: TGTGCTCTTGGGCCAAACCATCCTTCCGATGTCTGTAGAGACGGGGAGGGCACCGATAAACTCATCTTT.

Concerning this clone: This may arise from a read error, as a much more abundant clone is one base away. Additional DNA sequences in this sample encode the identical CDR3. V is TRDV1 and J is TRDJ1, with a tentative D call TRDD3 (6 bases). Per the germline V gene, CDR1 is TSWWSYY and CDR2 is QGS. The CDR3 consists of 16 residues. The CDR3 coding sequence is TGTGCCCTTGGGGATCTAGGGGATTTCATCACCGATAAACTCATCTTT. This sequence encodes CALGDLGDFITDKLIF.

On this clone itself: A read error likely explains why the TCRdb protein, taken from a much larger clone, differs from this DNA's translation at residue 7; the protein shown is translated from the DNA. This chain uses TRDV1 with TRDJ1; D is undetermined. Matching the DNA to germline supplied the J gene, which TCRdb does not give. The CDR3 is made up of 13 amino acids. Germline CDR1 and CDR2: TSWWSYY and QGS. Trimming cost V 8 bases and J 1 base, with 11 bases left between them. The CDR3 DNA is TGTGCTCTTAGATTCCCATGCACCGATAAACTCATCTTT. Translation gives CALRFPCTDKLIF.

This clone has only a few counts. This likely traces to a read error, being one base from a far larger clone. The same CDR3 is also encoded by other DNA sequences in this sample. The chain uses TRDV1 and TRDJ2; 11 bases align to TRDD3. TCRdb is silent on the J gene; assignment here came from matching the DNA to germline. V lost 2 bases, J lost 0 bases, and 26 bases stayed unmatched. The germline V gene has CDR1 TSWWSYY and CDR2 QGS. The CDR3 contains 25 residues. The CDR3 sequence: CALGEDPTLVLGDISRGALTAQLFF. The DNA of the CDR3 is TGTGCTCTTGGGGAAGATCCCACGCTCGTACTGGGGGATATTTCACGTGGGGCTTTGACAGCACAACTCTTCTTT.

This clone has a count of ten or more. The rearrangement uses TRDV1 and TRDJ1; D is unresolved. V was clipped by 9 bases and J by 2 bases, with 10 bases between them. The length of the CDR3 is 12 residues. Germline assignment: CDR1 TSWWSYY and CDR2 QGS. Here the CDR3 DNA reads TGTGCTCTCCTTTTCTGGACCGATAAACTCATCTTT. Translation: CALLFWTDKLIF.

Concerning this clone itself: The protein held in TCRdb is that of a much larger clone and does not match this DNA's translation at residue 15, likely because of a read error; the protein shown is translated from the DNA. The chain links TRDV1 to TRDJ1; TRDD3 agrees at 7 bases. TCRdb offers no J gene call, so here the DNA was matched to germline to obtain one. J gave up 4 bases and V 1 base, and 21 bases lay outside the gene matches. CDR3 length: 20 amino acids. From germline, CDR1 is TSWWSYY and CDR2 QGS. CDR3 bases: TGTGCTCTTGGGGAACCGGGGGCCCTACGCTCCGGGGGATCAGGCGATAAACTCATCTTT. It codes for CALGEPGALRSGGSGDKLIF.

Points on this clone: A far larger clone is one nucleotide away, so this likely arose from a read error. Other DNA sequences of this sample code for an identical CDR3. The chain employs TRDV2 and TRDJ1, with D possibly matching TRDD3 (6 bases). Because TCRdb records no J gene, it was assigned here through a match of the DNA to germline. Trimming cost V 1 base and J 4 bases, with 24 bases left between them. Per the germline V gene, CDR1 is GEAIGNYY and CDR2 is EKD. The CDR3 length is 18 residues. The CDR3 here is CACDTIGGVKKEIDKLIF. CDR3 DNA: TGTGCCTGTGACACGATAGGGGGAGTCAAAAAAGAAATCGATAAACTCATCTTT.

As regards this clone: A far larger clone is off by one base, so a read error is likely. The sample has other DNA sequences that encode this CDR3 too. The V call is TRDV1, the J call TRDJ1; no firm D call. This CDR3 region has 18 residues. The germline gives CDR1 TSWWSYY, CDR2 QGS. The CDR3 loop reads CALGEALGVERHTDKLIF. The CDR3 DNA sequence: TGTGCTCTTGGGGAAGCCCTAGGGGTGGAGAGACACACCGACAAACTCATCTTT.